This T cell receptor (beta chain) was obtained from a study of blood T cell repertoires in COVID-19. The wider study: The analysed material was cDNA or gDNA that came from T cells, B-cell-depleted T cells, or PBMCs.

In the source study's methods: By means of reference gene primer amplification, nucleated cell counts were estimated. Profiled with immunoSEQ multiplex PCR; TCRdb holds only in-frame clones, not every one. That table is the source of V, J and clone size, and D and trimming were worked out from the DNA. Among under 300,000 clones listed, 85% to 90% were seen once. Sequenced input: PBMCs or T cells enriched from blood (not recorded which). This TCR was recovered from an older woman who had recovered from COVID-19.

CDR3 protein: CASSLQGAKGNTIYF. The CDR3 DNA reads as TGTGCCAGCAGCTTACAGGGGGCGAAAGGAAACACCATATATTTT. The rearrangement links TRBV7-3 to TRBJ1-3; 8 bases map to TRBD1. Germline trimming cut 2 bases from V and 4 bases from J; bases unmatched to any gene: 4. Germline loops: CDR1 SGHTA, CDR2 FQGTGA. The CDR3 runs to 15 residues. The full variable domain, completed using reference TRBV7-3 and TRBJ1-3, is GAGVSQTPSNKVTEKGKYVELRCDPISGHTALYWYRQSLGQGPEFLIYFQGTGAADDSGLPNDRFFAVRPEGSVSTLKIQRTERGDSAVYLCASSLQGAKGNTIYFGEGSWLTVV.